Each of the 2 T cell receptor beta chains below was sequenced from the same sample in a study of beta chain features in type 1 diabetes. cDNA synthesis used the whole RNA isolate, giving expressed TCRB sequences. The method was immunoSEQ multiplex PCR; TCRdb's version includes in-frame clones alone and lacks a portion of them. Of fewer than 250,000 clones in the sample, about 63% were seen once. Sequencing input: naive CD4+ T cells from blood. Source of these receptors: a man aged 25-40 years in good health.

There are a few counts of this clone. CDR3 nucleotides: TGTGCCAGCAGGAAGGAAGTGGGCTACGAGCAGTACTTC. It translates to CASRKEVGYEQYF. The rearrangement links TRBV2 to TRBJ2-7; unclear D gene. Germline V CDR1 and CDR2: SNHLY, FYNNEI. The V gene lost 6 bases and the J gene lost 3 bases, with 12 bases spanning the gap. This CDR3 region has 13 residues.

The rearrangement uses TRBV30 and TRBJ2-7; possible D gene TRBD2, 6 bases. With 1 base removed from V and 3 bases from J, the gap between germline ends came to 13 bases. The CDR3 consists of 14 residues. Germline CDR1 reads GTSNPN; CDR2 reads SVGIG (reference sequence). CDR3 amino acids: CAWSASGTLYEQYF. CDR3 in DNA: TGTGCCTGGAGTGCCTCCGGGACTCTCTACGAGCAGTACTTC.